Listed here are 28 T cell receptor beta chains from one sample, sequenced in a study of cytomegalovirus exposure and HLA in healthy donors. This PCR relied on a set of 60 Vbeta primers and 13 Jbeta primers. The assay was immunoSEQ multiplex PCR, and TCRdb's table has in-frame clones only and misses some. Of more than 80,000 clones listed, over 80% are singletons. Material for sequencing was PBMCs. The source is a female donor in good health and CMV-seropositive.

The CDR3 DNA sequence: TGTGTCAGAAGCGTCCACAGGGAAAGCAATCAGCCCCAGCATTTT. This gives the protein CVRSVHRESNQPQHF. The rearrangement links TRBV7-5 to TRBJ1-5; the table gives TRBD1 as D, unverified against the DNA. TRBV7-5 is a known pseudogene. The CDR3 is 15 residues long.

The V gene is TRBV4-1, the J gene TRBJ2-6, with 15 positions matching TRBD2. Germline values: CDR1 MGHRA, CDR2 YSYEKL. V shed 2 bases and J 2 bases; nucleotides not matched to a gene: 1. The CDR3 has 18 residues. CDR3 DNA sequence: TGCGCCAGCAGCCAATGGACTAGCGGGGGGGCTGGGGCCAACGTCCTGACTTTC. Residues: CASSQWTSGGAGANVLTF.

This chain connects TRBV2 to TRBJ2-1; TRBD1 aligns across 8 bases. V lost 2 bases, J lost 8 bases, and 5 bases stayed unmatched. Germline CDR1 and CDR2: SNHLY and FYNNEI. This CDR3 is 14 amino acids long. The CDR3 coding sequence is TGTGCCAGCAGTGAACAACAGGGGGAATATGAGCAGTTCTTC. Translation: CASSEQQGEYEQFF.

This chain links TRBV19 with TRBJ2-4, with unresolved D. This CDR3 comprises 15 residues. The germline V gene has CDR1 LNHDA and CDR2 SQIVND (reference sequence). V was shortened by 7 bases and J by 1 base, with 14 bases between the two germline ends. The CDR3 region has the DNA TGTGCCAGTAAAGAGGATCCGGTTGCCAAAAACATTCAGTACTTC. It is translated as CASKEDPVAKNIQYF.

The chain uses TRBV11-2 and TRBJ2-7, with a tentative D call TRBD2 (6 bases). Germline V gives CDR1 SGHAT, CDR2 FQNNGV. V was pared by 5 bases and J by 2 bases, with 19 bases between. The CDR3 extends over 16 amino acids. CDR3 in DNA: TGTGCCAGCAGCAAAAACGTGGGACTTCCAACCTACGAGCAGTACTTC. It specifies CASSKNVGLPTYEQYF.

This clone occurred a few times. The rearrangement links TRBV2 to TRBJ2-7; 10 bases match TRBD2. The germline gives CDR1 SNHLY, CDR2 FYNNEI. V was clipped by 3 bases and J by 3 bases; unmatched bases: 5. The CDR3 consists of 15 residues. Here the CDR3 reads CASSDWPSGSYEQYF. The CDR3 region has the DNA TGTGCCAGCAGTGATTGGCCTAGCGGGAGCTACGAGCAGTACTTC.

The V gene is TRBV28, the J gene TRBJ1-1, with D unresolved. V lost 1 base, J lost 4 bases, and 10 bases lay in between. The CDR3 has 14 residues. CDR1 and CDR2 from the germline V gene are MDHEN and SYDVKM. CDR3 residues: CASSLFAVITEAFF. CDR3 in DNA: TGTGCCAGCAGTTTATTTGCGGTGATCACTGAAGCTTTCTTT.

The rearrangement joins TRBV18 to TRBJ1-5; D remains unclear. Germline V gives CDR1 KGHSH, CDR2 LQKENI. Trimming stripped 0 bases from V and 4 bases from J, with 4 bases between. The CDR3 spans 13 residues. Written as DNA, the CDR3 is TGTGCCAGCTCACCACCCGGGAATCAGCCCCAGCATTTT. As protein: CASSPPGNQPQHF.

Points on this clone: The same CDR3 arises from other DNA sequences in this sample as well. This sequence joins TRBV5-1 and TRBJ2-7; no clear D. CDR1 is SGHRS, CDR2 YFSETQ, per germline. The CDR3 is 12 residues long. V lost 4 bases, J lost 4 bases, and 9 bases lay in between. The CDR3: CASSLDGYEQYF. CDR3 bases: TGCGCCAGCAGCCTAGACGGGTACGAGCAGTACTTC.

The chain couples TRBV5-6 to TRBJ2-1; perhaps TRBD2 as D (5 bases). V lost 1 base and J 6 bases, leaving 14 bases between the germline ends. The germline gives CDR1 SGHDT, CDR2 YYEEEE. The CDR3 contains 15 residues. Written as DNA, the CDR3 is TGTGCCAGCAGCTTGCTCGGACTCTCGGGCAATGAGCAGTTCTTC. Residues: CASSLLGLSGNEQFF.

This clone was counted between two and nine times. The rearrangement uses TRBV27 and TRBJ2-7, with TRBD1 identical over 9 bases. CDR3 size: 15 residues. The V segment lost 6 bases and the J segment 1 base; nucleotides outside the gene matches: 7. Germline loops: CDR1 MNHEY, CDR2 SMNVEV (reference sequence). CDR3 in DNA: TGTGCCAGCAGCACAGGGGGCACAATGTCCTACGAGCAGTACTTC. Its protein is CASSTGGTMSYEQYF.

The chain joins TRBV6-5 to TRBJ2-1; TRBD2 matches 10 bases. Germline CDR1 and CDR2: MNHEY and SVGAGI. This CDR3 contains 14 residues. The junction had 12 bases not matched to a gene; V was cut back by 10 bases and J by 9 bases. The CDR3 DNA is TGTGCCACGTTCTCCGGGACTAGCGTGCCTGAGCAGTTCTTC. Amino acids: CATFSGTSVPEQFF.

The CDR3 protein is CASSLLWTGTGVYEQYF. CDR3 DNA sequence: TGTGCCAGCAGCTTATTGTGGACCGGGACAGGAGTGTACGAGCAGTACTTC. The rearrangement joins TRBV5-6 to TRBJ2-7; TRBD1 agrees at 8 bases. CDR3 length equals 17 residues. From germline, CDR1 is SGHDT and CDR2 YYEEEE. J was trimmed by 4 bases and V by 2 bases; bases with no gene match: 14.

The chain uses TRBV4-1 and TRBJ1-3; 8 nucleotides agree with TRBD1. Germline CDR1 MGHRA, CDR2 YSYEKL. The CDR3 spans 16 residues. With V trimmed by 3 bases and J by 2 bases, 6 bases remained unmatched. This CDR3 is CASSQPKTGAGNTIYF. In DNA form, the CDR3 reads TGCGCCAGCAGCCAGCCTAAGACAGGGGCTGGAAACACCATATATTTT.

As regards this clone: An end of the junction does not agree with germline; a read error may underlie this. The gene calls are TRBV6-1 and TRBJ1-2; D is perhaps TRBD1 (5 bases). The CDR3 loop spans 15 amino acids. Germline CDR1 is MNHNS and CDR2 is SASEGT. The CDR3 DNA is TGTGCCAGCCGGGGGGTTTTGGCAGGGAAAGAGGGCTACCCCTTC. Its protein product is CASRGVLAGKEGYPF.

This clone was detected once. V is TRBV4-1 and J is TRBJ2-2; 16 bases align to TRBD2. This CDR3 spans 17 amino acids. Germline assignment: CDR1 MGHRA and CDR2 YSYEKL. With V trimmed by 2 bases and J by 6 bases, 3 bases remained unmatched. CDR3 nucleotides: TGCGCCAGCAGCCAACTGGGACTAGCGGGAGGGCCCGGGGAGCTGTTTTTT. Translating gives CASSQLGLAGGPGELFF.

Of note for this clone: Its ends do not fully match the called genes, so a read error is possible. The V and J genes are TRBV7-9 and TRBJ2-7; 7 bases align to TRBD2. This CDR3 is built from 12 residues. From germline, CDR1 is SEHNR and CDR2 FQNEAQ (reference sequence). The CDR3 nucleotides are TGTTCCAGCAGTCTAGCGGAATACGAGCAGTACTTC. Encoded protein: CSSSLAEYEQYF.

CDR3: CAWSVIGGSGANVLTF. DNA of the CDR3: TGTGCCTGGAGTGTAATCGGGGGGTCTGGGGCCAACGTCCTGACTTTC. The V and J genes are TRBV30 and TRBJ2-6, with 7 bases fitting TRBD2. Germline-derived CDR1 and CDR2 are GTSNPN and SVGIG (reference sequence). The CDR3 consists of 16 residues. After removal of 0 bases from V and 1 base from J, the junction contained 3 bases not matched to a gene.

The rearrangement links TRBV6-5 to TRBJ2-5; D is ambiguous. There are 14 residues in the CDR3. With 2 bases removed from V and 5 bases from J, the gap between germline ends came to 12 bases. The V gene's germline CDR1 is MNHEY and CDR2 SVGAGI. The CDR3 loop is CASSYGSPRETQYF. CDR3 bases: TGTGCCAGCAGTTACGGTAGCCCAAGGGAGACCCAGTACTTC.

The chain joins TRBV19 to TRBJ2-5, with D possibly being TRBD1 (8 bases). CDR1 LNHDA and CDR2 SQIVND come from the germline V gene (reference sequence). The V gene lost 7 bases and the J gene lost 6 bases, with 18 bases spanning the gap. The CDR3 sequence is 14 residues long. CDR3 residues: CASTPGQGGKTQYF. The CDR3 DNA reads TGTGCCAGTACCCCTGGACAGGGAGGGAAGACCCAGTACTTC.

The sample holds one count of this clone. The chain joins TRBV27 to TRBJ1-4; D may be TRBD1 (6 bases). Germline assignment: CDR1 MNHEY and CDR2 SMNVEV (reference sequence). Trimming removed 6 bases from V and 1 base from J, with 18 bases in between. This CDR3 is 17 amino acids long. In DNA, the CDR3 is TGTGCCAGCAGCCCGGACAGTCTCCGGGAAACTAATGAAAAACTGTTTTTT. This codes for CASSPDSLRETNEKLFF.

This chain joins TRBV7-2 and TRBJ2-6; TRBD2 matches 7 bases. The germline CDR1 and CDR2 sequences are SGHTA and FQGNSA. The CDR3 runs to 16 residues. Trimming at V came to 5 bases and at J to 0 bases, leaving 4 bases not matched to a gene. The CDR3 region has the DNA TGTGCCAGCAGCCTATGGACTAGCTCTGGGGCCAACGTCCTGACTTTC. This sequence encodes CASSLWTSSGANVLTF.

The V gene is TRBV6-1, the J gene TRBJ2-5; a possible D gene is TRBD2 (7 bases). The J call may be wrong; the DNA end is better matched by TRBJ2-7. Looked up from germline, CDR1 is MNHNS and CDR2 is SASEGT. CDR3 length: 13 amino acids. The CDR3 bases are TGTGCCACCACCGTGGCGGGGGCTTACGAGCAGTACTTC. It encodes CATTVAGAYEQYF.

The CDR3 coding sequence is TGTGCCAGCAGCTTCAGACAGTCAAGAGACTATGGCTACACCTTC. Translated: CASSFRQSRDYGYTF. This sequence joins TRBV9 and TRBJ1-2; maybe TRBD1 (5 bases). Trimming took off 4 bases at V and 3 bases at J, with 16 bases between the two ends. Looked up from germline, CDR1 is SGDLS and CDR2 is YYNGEE. The CDR3 totals 15 residues. The full variable domain, rest sourced from reference TRBV9 and TRBJ1-2, is DSGVTQTPKHLITATGQRVTLRCSPRSGDLSVYWYQQSLDQGLQFLIQYYNGEERAKGNILERFSAQQFPDLHSELNLSSLELGDSALYFCASSFRQSRDYGYTFGSGTRLTVV.

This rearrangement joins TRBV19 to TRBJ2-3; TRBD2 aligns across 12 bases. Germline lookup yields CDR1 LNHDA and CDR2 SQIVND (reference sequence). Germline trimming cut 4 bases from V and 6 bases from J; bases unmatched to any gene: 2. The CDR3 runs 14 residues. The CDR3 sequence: CASSTSGGADTQYF. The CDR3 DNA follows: TGTGCCAGTAGTACTAGCGGGGGGGCCGATACGCAGTATTTT. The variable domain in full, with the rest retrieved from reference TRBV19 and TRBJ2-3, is DGGITQSPKYLFRKEGQNVTLSCEQNLNHDAMYWYRQDPGQGLRLIYYSQIVNDFQKGDIAEGYSVSREKKESFPLTVTSAQKNPTAFYLCASSTSGGADTQYFGPGTRLTVL.

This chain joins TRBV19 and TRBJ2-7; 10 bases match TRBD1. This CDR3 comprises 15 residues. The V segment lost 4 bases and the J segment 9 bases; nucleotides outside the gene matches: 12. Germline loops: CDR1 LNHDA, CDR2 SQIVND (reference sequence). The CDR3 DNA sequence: TGTGCCAGTAGTACTACCCGGGACAGGGGTCAGTCGCAGTACTTC. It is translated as CASSTTRDRGQSQYF.

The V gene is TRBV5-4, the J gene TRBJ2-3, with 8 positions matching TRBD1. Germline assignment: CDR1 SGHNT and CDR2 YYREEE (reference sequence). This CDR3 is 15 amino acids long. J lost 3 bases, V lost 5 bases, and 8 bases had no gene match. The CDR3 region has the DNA TGTGCCAGCAGAAAGACAGGGGTGGGAACAGATACGCAGTATTTT. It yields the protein CASRKTGVGTDTQYF.

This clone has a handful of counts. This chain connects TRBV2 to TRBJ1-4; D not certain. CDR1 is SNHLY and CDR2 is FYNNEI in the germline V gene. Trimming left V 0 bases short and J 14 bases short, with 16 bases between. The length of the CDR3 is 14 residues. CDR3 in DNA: TGTGCCAGCAGTGAAGCGCTTTCGGTATTTAGTCTGTTTTTT. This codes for CASSEALSVFSLFF.